The clone carrying this T cell receptor beta chain was observed a single time. Original handling: Amplified reference gene primers provided the basis for estimating nucleated cell counts. Produced via immunoSEQ multiplex PCR; TCRdb's table is partial and in-frame only. V and J calls and clone size are those listed in that table; D and trimming were worked out from the DNA. This table holds fewer than 90,000 clones, 70% to 90% found once. The entry originates in a study of blood T cell repertoires in COVID-19. Study background: Acute-phase and convalescent COVID-19 samples originated in the United States, Italy and Spain. T cells, B-cell-depleted T cells, or PBMCs provided the cDNA or gDNA that served as material.

Sequenced: peripheral blood. This TCR was recovered from an elderly woman with active COVID-19.

The CDR3 sequence is CAWSIIAGAHEQYF. CDR3 DNA sequence: TGTGCCTGGAGTATAATAGCGGGAGCCCACGAGCAGTACTTC. This chain joins TRBV30 and TRBJ2-7; 9 nucleotides align to TRBD2. Germline trimming cut 2 bases from V and 5 bases from J; bases unmatched to any gene: 7. The CDR3 is 14 residues long. Germline V gene data show CDR1 as GTSNPN and CDR2 as SVGIG (reference sequence).